The following is a T cell receptor (beta chain) sequence with its context. Each participant's cohort was designated according to participant-reported clinical history. Generated by immunoSEQ multiplex PCR, the TCRdb table keeps only in-frame clones and is missing some. The data show 250,000 or so clones, over 80% seen once. This sample was taken from a study of blood T cell repertoires in COVID-19. This CDR3 has 13 amino acids. Germline-derived CDR1 and CDR2 are SGHNT and YYREEE (reference sequence). The germline V and J ends were trimmed by 1 base and 5 bases, with 9 bases remaining between them. Material: PBMCs or T cells enriched from blood (not recorded which). This sequence originates from a woman in her thirties or forties who had been exposed to COVID-19. This sequence joins TRBV5-4 and TRBJ1-1; unclear D gene. For the CDR3, the DNA is TGTGCCAGCAGCTTGTGGAGGAGGACTGAAGCTTTCTTT. Its protein is CASSLWRRTEAFF.